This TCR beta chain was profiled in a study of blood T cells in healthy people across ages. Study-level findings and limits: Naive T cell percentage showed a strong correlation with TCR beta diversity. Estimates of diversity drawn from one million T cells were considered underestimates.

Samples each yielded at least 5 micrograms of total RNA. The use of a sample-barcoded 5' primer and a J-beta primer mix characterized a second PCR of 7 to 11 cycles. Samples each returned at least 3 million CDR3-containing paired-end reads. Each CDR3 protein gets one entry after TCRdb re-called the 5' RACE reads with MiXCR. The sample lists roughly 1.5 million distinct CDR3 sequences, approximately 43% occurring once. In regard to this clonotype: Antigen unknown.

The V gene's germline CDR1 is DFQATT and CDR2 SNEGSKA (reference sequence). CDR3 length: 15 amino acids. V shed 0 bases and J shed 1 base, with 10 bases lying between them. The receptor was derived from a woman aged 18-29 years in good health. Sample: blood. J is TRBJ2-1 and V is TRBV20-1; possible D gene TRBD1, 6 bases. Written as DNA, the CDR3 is TGCAGTGCTAGAGAACAGGGTTTTTCCTACAATGAGCAGTTCTTC. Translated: CSAREQGFSYNEQFF.